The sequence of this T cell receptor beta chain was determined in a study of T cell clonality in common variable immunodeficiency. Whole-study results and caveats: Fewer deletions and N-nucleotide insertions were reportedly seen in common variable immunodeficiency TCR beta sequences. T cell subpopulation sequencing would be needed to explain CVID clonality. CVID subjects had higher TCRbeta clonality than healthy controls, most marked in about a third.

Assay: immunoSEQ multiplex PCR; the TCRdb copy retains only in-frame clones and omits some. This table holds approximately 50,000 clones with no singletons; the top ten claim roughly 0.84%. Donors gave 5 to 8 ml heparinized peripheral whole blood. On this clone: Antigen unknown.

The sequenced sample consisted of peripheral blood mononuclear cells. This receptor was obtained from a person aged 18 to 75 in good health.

The part of the CDR3 DNA that was read is TGCGCCAGCACGGACTCCTGGGGGAACACTGAA. The encoded protein is CASTDSWGNTE. From start to end, the CDR3 is CASTDSWGNTEAFF. V is TRBV10-2 and J is TRBJ1-1; D is ambiguous. With the read ending 3 residues before the CDR3 end, the germline J gene is used to fill in that end. This CDR3 has 14 amino acids. Germline lookup yields CDR1 WSHSY and CDR2 SAAADI. The V end lost 7 bases, the J end lost 1 base, and 13 bases lay between the germline ends.